The 7 T cell receptor beta chains in this list originate from one sample, sequenced in a study of molecular identifiers for immune sequencing clone quantification. In TCRdb, the PCR reads were re-called with MiXCR into one record per CDR3 protein. The data show 85,000 to 100,000 distinct CDR3 sequences, with roughly 24% seen just once and around 1% held by the top ten. Specimen: naive CD8+ T cells from blood, with Jurkat cell RNA spiked in. Specified subset: FACS-sorted CD8+CD4-CCR7+CD45RA+ naive T cells. Receptors were obtained from a human donor in good health. Some libraries in this study had Jurkat cell RNA spiked in.

There are many counts of this clonotype. The chain employs TRBV2 and TRBJ2-7, with 9 bases identical to TRBD2. J was trimmed by 4 bases and V by 1 base; bases with no gene match: 8. Germline V gene lookup returns CDR1 SNHLY and CDR2 FYNNEI. This CDR3 is built from 16 residues. The CDR3 DNA reads as TGTGCCAGCAGTGAAGGATGGCGGGAGGGTAATTACGAGCAGTACTTC. As protein: CASSEGWREGNYEQYF.

This clonotype was seen ten or more times. J is TRBJ2-3 and V is TRBV4-1, with D hard to call. Trimming took off 2 bases at V and 4 bases at J, with 7 bases between the two ends. CDR1 and CDR2 (germline): MGHRA, YSYEKL. The CDR3 is 13 residues long. CDR3 in DNA: TGCGCCAGCAGCCAATCGTGGGCAGATACGCAGTATTTT. Translated: CASSQSWADTQYF.

This clonotype was seen only a few times. The rearrangement joins TRBV19 to TRBJ2-3, with 10 nucleotides matching TRBD2. Trimming cost V 5 bases and J 3 bases; bases outside gene matches: 5. The CDR3 is 15 amino acids. Germline CDR1 is LNHDA and CDR2 is SQIVND (reference sequence). CDR3 sequence (DNA): TGTGCCAGTAGTTCGCTAGCGGGAGTTACAGATACGCAGTATTTT. It is translated as CASSSLAGVTDTQYF.

This clonotype was seen a few times. This CDR3 is CASSVDAKRSYEQYF. The CDR3 nucleotides are TGTGCCAGCAGCGTAGACGCGAAGCGCTCCTACGAGCAGTACTTC. This chain joins TRBV9 and TRBJ2-7; D unresolved. Germline assignment: CDR1 SGDLS and CDR2 YYNGEE. V lost 0 bases to trimming and J lost 0 bases, with 10 bases between them. CDR3 length equals 15 residues.

In this sample, this clonotype turned up many times. This chain uses TRBV7-3 with TRBJ2-5; the match to TRBD1 covers 8 bases. The V and J ends lost 3 bases and 1 base, in that order; junction bases with no gene match: 1. Germline CDR1 and CDR2: SGHTA and FQGTGA. This CDR3 contains 14 residues. The CDR3 loop reads CASSLDRVQETQYF. In nucleotides, the CDR3 is TGTGCCAGCAGCTTGGACAGGGTCCAAGAGACCCAGTACTTC.

This clonotype was picked up many times. This chain joins TRBV6-5 and TRBJ2-7; 9 bases line up with TRBD1. The CDR3 is 14 residues long. The ends lost 2 bases at V and 3 bases at J; junction bases unmatched: 2. The germline gives CDR1 MNHEY, CDR2 SVGAGI. The chain's CDR3 is CASSYGGQGYEQYF. The CDR3 bases are TGTGCCAGCAGTTACGGGGGACAGGGCTACGAGCAGTACTTC.

The CDR3 loop reads CASSLVTGKGNEQYF. The CDR3 DNA follows: TGTGCCAGCAGCTTAGTTACAGGGAAAGGTAACGAGCAGTACTTC. V and J are TRBV7-8 and TRBJ2-7; possible D gene TRBD1, 6 bases. The CDR3 has 15 amino acids. V dropped 1 base and J dropped 5 bases, with 15 bases sitting between them. In germline, CDR1 is SGHVS, CDR2 FQNEAQ.